Below, 32 T cell receptor beta chains from the same sample are listed, as sequenced in a study of CD8 T cells in Susac syndrome. RNA was extracted with the RNeasy kit, and a quantity of roughly 0.45 to 1 ug was reverse transcribed using random hexamers. TCRdb itself ran the immunoSEQ multiplex PCR reads through MiXCR, one entry per CDR3 protein. The data contain approximately 190,000 distinct CDR3 sequences, 90% to 95% of them singletons. Sequencing input: CD4+ T cells from PBMCs. The receptors come from a human donor with Susac syndrome.

The CDR3 spells CASSTPTGSGNSPLHF. CDR3 sequence (DNA): TGTGCCAGCAGCACACCGACAGGATCGGGTAATTCACCCCTCCACTTT. The rearrangement joins TRBV13 to TRBJ1-6; D might be TRBD1 (6 bases). V lost 5 bases and J 6 bases, leaving 17 bases between the germline ends. Germline assignment: CDR1 PRHDT and CDR2 FYEKMQ (reference sequence). The CDR3 extends over 16 amino acids.

The chain employs TRBV6-2 or TRBV6-3 and TRBJ2-3; 7 nucleotides agree with TRBD2. CDR1 and CDR2 (germline): MNHEY, SVGEGT. The CDR3 covers 13 residues. V lost 4 bases to trimming and J lost 6 bases; unmatched junction nucleotides: 4. Written as DNA, the CDR3 is TGTGCCAGCAGTTCCTTGACTAGCGATACGCAGTATTTT. Amino acids: CASSSLTSDTQYF.

The gene calls are TRBV6-5 and TRBJ1-1; perhaps TRBD1 as D (5 bases). Germline CDR1 and CDR2: MNHEY and SVGAGI. Trimming took off 7 bases at V and 10 bases at J, with 13 bases between the two ends. The length of the CDR3 is 11 residues. The DNA for the CDR3 is TGTGCCAGCATCCAGGGACGTTTAGCTTTCTTT. Translating gives CASIQGRLAFF.

The chain links TRBV9 to TRBJ1-2; D is uncertain. This CDR3 has 10 amino acids. CDR1 and CDR2 from the germline V gene are SGDLS and YYNGEE. Trimming left V 4 bases short and J 4 bases short, with 2 bases between. The CDR3, as DNA: TGTGCCAGCAGCAGCTATGGCTACACCTTC. Amino acid sequence: CASSSYGYTF. Variable domain in full (rest from reference TRBV9 and TRBJ1-2): DSGVTQTPKHLITATGQRVTLRCSPRSGDLSVYWYQQSLDQGLQFLIQYYNGEERAKGNILERFSAQQFPDLHSELNLSSLELGDSALYFCASSSYGYTFGSGTRLTVV.

The chain employs TRBV6-5 and TRBJ2-7, with TRBD2 identical over 9 bases. This CDR3 comprises 15 residues. From germline, CDR1 is MNHEY and CDR2 SVGAGI. V shed 5 bases, J shed 4 bases, and the junction held 9 bases outside the gene matches. The CDR3 protein is CASSPGASGAYEQYF. In DNA, the CDR3 is TGTGCCAGCAGTCCGGGGGCTAGCGGGGCTTACGAGCAGTACTTC.

The CDR3 sequence: CASSFLGGSLNTEAFF. In nucleotides, the CDR3 is TGTGCCAGCAGTTTTTTGGGGGGGTCTTTGAACACTGAAGCTTTCTTT. V usage is TRBV28 and J usage is TRBJ1-1, with D possibly matching TRBD1 (5 bases). Trimming removed 3 bases from V and 0 bases from J, with 14 bases in between. CDR1 and CDR2 from the germline V gene are MDHEN and SYDVKM. The CDR3 is made up of 16 amino acids.

The V gene is TRBV10-3, the J gene TRBJ2-3; D unresolved. CDR3 length: 12 amino acids. In germline, CDR1 is ENHRY, CDR2 SYGVKD. Trimming cost V 5 bases and J 4 bases, with 7 bases left between them. DNA of the CDR3: TGTGCCATCAGTAATTTAGCAGATACGCAGTATTTT. Translating it yields CAISNLADTQYF.

The chain joins TRBV7-9 to TRBJ2-1; 9 bases align to TRBD2. Germline V gene sequence: CDR1 SEHNR, CDR2 FQNEAQ (reference sequence). CDR3 length: 14 residues. V lost 2 bases to trimming and J lost 6 bases; unmatched junction nucleotides: 2. In DNA form, the CDR3 reads TGTGCCAGCAGCTTACGGCGGGGGGGCAATGAGCAGTTCTTC. Protein product: CASSLRRGGNEQFF.

This rearrangement joins TRBV28 to TRBJ1-5; D unresolved. Germline CDR1 reads MDHEN; CDR2 reads SYDVKM. Trimming stripped 3 bases from V and 1 base from J, with 10 bases between. The CDR3 extends over 15 amino acids. The CDR3 sequence is CASSFGFESNQPQHF. CDR3 coding DNA: TGTGCCAGCAGTTTCGGGTTCGAAAGCAATCAGCCCCAGCATTTT. Together with reference TRBV28 and TRBJ1-5, the CDR3 gives the full variable domain: DVKVTQSSRYLVKRTGEKVFLECVQDMDHENMFWYRQDPGLGLRLIYFSYDVKMKEKGDIPEGYSVSREKKERFSLILESASTNQTSMYLCASSFGFESNQPQHFGDGTRLSIL.

The chain is built from TRBV3-1 and TRBJ2-1; the match to TRBD2 covers 7 bases. Per the germline V gene, CDR1 is LGHDT and CDR2 is YNNKEL (reference sequence). V lost 3 bases to trimming and J lost 8 bases; unmatched junction nucleotides: 13. The CDR3 extends over 16 amino acids. CDR3 sequence reads: CASSQGREALWDEQFF. The CDR3 DNA reads as TGTGCCAGCAGCCAGGGCCGGGAGGCCCTATGGGATGAGCAGTTCTTC.

The chain has TRBV3-1 and TRBJ1-1; D unresolved. The CDR3 runs 14 residues. Between the trimmed V and J ends, which lost 1 base and 4 bases, there was a span of 10 bases. Germline V gives CDR1 LGHDT, CDR2 YNNKEL (reference sequence). For the CDR3, the DNA is TGTGCCAGCAGCCAAGTACGAGGACGCACTGAAGCTTTCTTT. This gives the protein CASSQVRGRTEAFF.

The chain couples TRBV28 to TRBJ1-1, with D unclear. The CDR3 spans 13 residues. From germline, CDR1 is MDHEN and CDR2 SYDVKM. V lost 2 bases, J lost 6 bases, and 10 bases lay in between. In DNA, the CDR3 is TGTGCCAGCAGTTTAGGCCTCCCCCCTGAAGCTTTCTTT. Residues: CASSLGLPPEAFF.

The rearrangement uses TRBV24-1 and TRBJ2-5; 11 nucleotides line up with TRBD1. Trimming removed 4 bases from V and 4 bases from J; junction bases left unmatched: 4. The CDR3 runs to 15 residues. Germline V gives CDR1 KGHDR, CDR2 SFDVKD. The CDR3 here is CATSESGTGGETQYF. CDR3 bases: TGTGCCACCAGTGAGTCCGGGACAGGGGGAGAGACCCAGTACTTC.

The rearrangement links TRBV27 to TRBJ1-5, with TRBD1 as a possible D gene (5 bases). The CDR3 has 15 residues. Trimming cost V 4 bases and J 4 bases, with 14 bases left between them. Germline V gene data show CDR1 as MNHEY and CDR2 as SMNVEV (reference sequence). Here the CDR3 DNA reads TGTGCCAGCAGTTCGGAAGGGTCAGGGAATCAGCCCCAGCATTTT. It translates to CASSSEGSGNQPQHF.

The rearrangement uses TRBV11-1 and TRBJ1-3; no clear D. The length of the CDR3 is 16 residues. V was pared by 5 bases and J by 0 bases, with 14 bases between. Germline V lookup: CDR1 SGHAT, CDR2 FQDESV (reference sequence). CDR3 amino acids: CASSGRVESSGNTIYF. The CDR3 DNA sequence: TGTGCCAGCAGCGGTCGCGTGGAGAGCTCTGGAAACACCATATATTTT.

The gene calls are TRBV6-2 or TRBV6-3 and TRBJ1-1; TRBD1 aligns across 8 bases. V dropped 6 bases and J dropped 8; count of bases not matched to a gene: 11. Germline V gene data show CDR1 as MNHEY and CDR2 as SVGEGT. This CDR3 comprises 14 residues. CDR3 residues: CASRNRDRGVEAFF. CDR3 bases: TGTGCCAGCAGAAATCGCGACAGGGGAGTCGAAGCTTTCTTT.

This rearrangement joins TRBV4-1 to TRBJ1-1, with 7 bases identical to TRBD1. The V and J ends lost 3 bases and 0 bases, in that order; junction bases with no gene match: 1. The length of the CDR3 is 14 residues. The germline gives CDR1 MGHRA, CDR2 YSYEKL. Written as DNA, the CDR3 is TGCGCCAGCAGCCAGACAGGGTTGAACACTGAAGCTTTCTTT. Translating gives CASSQTGLNTEAFF.

The CDR3 here is CASSPSGTGREQYF. CDR3 DNA: TGTGCCAGCAGCCCTTCGGGGACAGGTCGCGAGCAGTACTTC. The J gene is TRBJ2-7, the V gene TRBV14, with 8 positions matching TRBD1. Germline assignment: CDR1 SGHDN and CDR2 FVKESK. The V gene end was trimmed by 4 bases and the J gene end by 6 bases; junction bases not matched to a gene: 8. The CDR3 runs 14 residues. Filled out from reference TRBV14 and TRBJ2-7, the complete variable domain reads EAGVTQFPSHSVIEKGQTVTLRCDPISGHDNLYWYRRVMGKEIKFLLHFVKESKQDESGMPNNRFLAERTGGTYSTLKVQPAELEDSGVYFCASSPSGTGREQYFGPGTRLTVT.

The chain combines TRBV2 with TRBJ1-1; D call uncertain. Trimming pared 6 bases from V and 1 base from J, leaving 9 bases between. The CDR3 has 13 amino acids. In germline, CDR1 is SNHLY, CDR2 FYNNEI. The CDR3 coding sequence is TGTGCCAGCAGAGGTGACACGAACACTGAAGCTTTCTTT. Protein product: CASRGDTNTEAFF.

The chain joins TRBV29-1 to TRBJ2-7; D is ambiguous. V was shortened by 5 bases and J by 5 bases, with 16 bases between the two germline ends. There are 13 residues in the CDR3. Per the germline V gene, CDR1 is SQVTM and CDR2 is ANQGSEA. The CDR3 bases are TGCAGCGTTTCCGTCTCGGAGCTTAACGAGCAGTACTTC. Translating it yields CSVSVSELNEQYF.

V is TRBV5-1 and J is TRBJ2-1, with 7 bases matching TRBD1. The J segment lost 0 bases and the V segment lost 2 bases, leaving 2 bases of the junction unmatched. The CDR3 consists of 15 residues. In germline, CDR1 is SGHRS, CDR2 YFSETQ. The CDR3 loop is CASSFRDSSYNEQFF. Written as DNA, the CDR3 is TGCGCCAGCAGCTTTCGGGACAGCTCCTACAATGAGCAGTTCTTC. Full variable domain (rest looked up from reference TRBV5-1 and TRBJ2-1): KAGVTQTPRYLIKTRGQQVTLSCSPISGHRSVSWYQQTPGQGLQFLFEYFSETQRNKGNFPGRFSGRQFSNSRSEMNVSTLELGDSALYLCASSFRDSSYNEQFFGPGTRLTVL.

This rearrangement joins TRBV2 to TRBJ1-6; no clear D gene. The CDR3 totals 13 residues. CDR1 is SNHLY and CDR2 is FYNNEI in the germline V gene. The ends were cut back, 3 bases at V and 8 bases at J, with 8 bases in the middle. CDR3 DNA: TGTGCCAGCAGTGAGATAAGGGATTCACCCCTCCACTTT. This encodes CASSEIRDSPLHF.

J is TRBJ1-2 and V is TRBV7-9; D is ambiguous. The CDR3 has 13 amino acids. V dropped 1 base and J dropped 6 bases, with 9 bases sitting between them. Germline CDR1 and CDR2: SEHNR and FQNEAQ (reference sequence). This CDR3 is CASSLGVGDGYTF. DNA for the CDR3: TGTGCCAGCAGCTTAGGGGTTGGGGATGGCTACACCTTC.

The chain carries TRBV10-1 and TRBJ1-2; D is unresolved. CDR3 length equals 13 residues. Trimming shortened V by 0 bases and J by 7 bases, and 9 bases separated the two germline ends. Germline V gene lookup returns CDR1 WNHNN and CDR2 SYGVQD (reference sequence). The CDR3 here is CASSESRASGYTF. The CDR3 DNA reads TGCGCCAGCAGTGAGTCGAGGGCGTCTGGCTACACCTTC.

The chain combines TRBV20-1 with TRBJ1-4, with a possible D match to TRBD1 (6 bases). Germline CDR1 is DFQATT and CDR2 is SNEGSKA (reference sequence). The CDR3 runs to 14 residues. With 5 bases removed from V and 0 bases from J, the gap between germline ends came to 10 bases. For the CDR3, the DNA is TGCAGTGCTCTACAGGGTGCAACTAATGAAAAACTGTTTTTT. This gives the protein CSALQGATNEKLFF.

The chain carries TRBV20-1 and TRBJ2-3, with 9 bases that match TRBD2. The ends lost 3 bases at V and 2 bases at J; junction bases unmatched: 6. The germline V gene has CDR1 DFQATT and CDR2 SNEGSKA (reference sequence). This CDR3 region has 15 residues. The CDR3 DNA reads TGCAGTGCTAGTATAGCGGGGGATTTCACAGATACGCAGTATTTT. Protein: CSASIAGDFTDTQYF.

The chain links TRBV30 to TRBJ1-5; D is perhaps TRBD1 (6 bases). Germline loops: CDR1 GTSNPN, CDR2 SVGIG (reference sequence). V dropped 1 base and J dropped 4 bases, with 11 bases sitting between them. This CDR3 is 14 amino acids long. The CDR3 here is CAWSGGGRNQPQHF. CDR3 nucleotide sequence: TGTGCCTGGAGTGGGGGGGGCCGTAATCAGCCCCAGCATTTT.

The gene calls are TRBV13 and TRBJ1-2; D perhaps matches TRBD1 (5 bases). The CDR3 totals 14 residues. Germline V gene lookup returns CDR1 PRHDT and CDR2 FYEKMQ (reference sequence). Deletions cut 5 bases from V and 5 bases from J, with 15 bases between. CDR3 bases: TGTGCCAGCAGCCCCGCCGGGACGGATTATGGCTACACCTTC. It translates to CASSPAGTDYGYTF.

This clonotype occurred a few times. The chain employs TRBV6-5 and TRBJ2-7; D remains unclear. V was cut by 2 bases and J by 0 bases, with 5 bases left in between. This CDR3 contains 13 residues. CDR1 MNHEY and CDR2 SVGAGI come from the germline V gene. CDR3 sequence: CASSYKSSYEQYF. CDR3 in DNA: TGTGCCAGCAGTTACAAGAGCTCCTACGAGCAGTACTTC.

This clonotype appeared a single time. This sequence joins TRBV12-3 or TRBV12-4 and TRBJ2-5, with 7 bases matching TRBD1. The V segment lost 4 bases and the J segment 6 bases; nucleotides outside the gene matches: 11. The CDR3 is 15 residues long. The CDR3 nucleotides read TGTGCCAGCAGTTCCTCAAGACAGGGTAGGAAGACCCAGTACTTC. Amino acid sequence: CASSSSRQGRKTQYF.

This clonotype came up once. This chain joins TRBV19 and TRBJ2-5; 13 bases align to TRBD2. CDR3 length: 17 amino acids. V lost 5 bases, J lost 4 bases, and 10 bases stayed unmatched. Germline V CDR1 and CDR2: LNHDA, SQIVND (reference sequence). CDR3 coding DNA: TGTGCCAGTAGTTCAGGACTAGCGGGAGATACGGGAGAGACCCAGTACTTC. Translated, it gives CASSSGLAGDTGETQYF.

This clonotype was seen more than once but under ten times. The rearrangement links TRBV19 to TRBJ2-2, with D perhaps TRBD1 (5 bases). There are 14 residues in the CDR3. Germline loops: CDR1 LNHDA, CDR2 SQIVND (reference sequence). Trimming cost V 4 bases and J 1 base, with 7 bases left between them. The CDR3 protein is CASSTGQNTGELFF. DNA of the CDR3: TGTGCCAGTAGTACTGGACAGAACACCGGGGAGCTGTTTTTT.